A single sample is the source of the 22 T cell receptor beta chains below, sequenced in a study of read filtering for tumor transcriptome and immune sequencing. Molecular barcoded adaptors covering alpha/delta and beta/gamma chains were used on about 390 ng RNA. MiXCR was run by TCRdb on the reads, yielding one entry per CDR3 protein. Of around 26,000 distinct CDR3 sequences listed, under 15% are singletons. The sequencing input was a population of CD138-negative cells sorted from bone marrow. The receptors derive from a donor aged 40 or over with multiple myeloma.

This clonotype was counted at least ten times. The chain links TRBV18 to TRBJ2-7; 7 bases are shared with TRBD1. The V gene's germline CDR1 is KGHSH and CDR2 LQKENI. The CDR3 extends over 14 amino acids. After removal of 1 base from V and 5 bases from J, the junction contained 5 bases not matched to a gene. CDR3 residues: CASSPQGALNEQYF. The CDR3 bases are TGTGCCAGCTCACCACAGGGGGCACTAAACGAGCAGTACTTC.

The sample holds many counts of this clonotype. The CDR3 is CASSQYRGTGDTQYF. The CDR3 DNA sequence: TGTGCCAGCAGCCAGTATAGGGGTACTGGAGATACGCAGTATTTT. The chain recombines TRBV14 with TRBJ2-3; possible D gene TRBD1, 5 bases. V was shortened by 3 bases and J by 5 bases, with 15 bases between the two germline ends. The CDR3 runs 15 residues. The germline V gene has CDR1 SGHDN and CDR2 FVKESK.

This clonotype was seen a handful of times. The chain couples TRBV2 to TRBJ2-4; no reliable D call. The CDR3 runs 15 residues. V lost 6 bases to trimming and J lost 0 bases, with 12 bases between them. Germline-derived CDR1 and CDR2 are SNHLY and FYNNEI. The DNA of the CDR3 is TGTGCCAGCAGCCCCGGCGAACTAGCCAAAAACATTCAGTACTTC. Residues: CASSPGELAKNIQYF.

This clonotype has at least ten counts. The rearrangement joins TRBV28 to TRBJ2-2; 7 bases agree with TRBD2. CDR1 MDHEN and CDR2 SYDVKM come from the germline V gene. This CDR3 is built from 16 residues. After removal of 7 bases from V and 5 bases from J, the junction contained 13 bases not matched to a gene. The CDR3 DNA reads TGTGCCAGCAATGATCAGCGGGAAAGTGGGACCGGGGAGCTGTTTTTT. Residues: CASNDQRESGTGELFF. Based on the CDR3 plus reference TRBV28 and TRBJ2-2, the full variable domain is DVKVTQSSRYLVKRTGEKVFLECVQDMDHENMFWYRQDPGLGLRLIYFSYDVKMKEKGDIPEGYSVSREKKERFSLILESASTNQTSMYLCASNDQRESGTGELFFGEGSRLTVL.

Concerning this clonotype: A far larger clone is only one base removed, so a read error is likely. The rearrangement joins TRBV7-6 to TRBJ2-1; TRBD2 aligns across 9 bases. After removal of 4 bases from V and 6 bases from J, the junction contained 4 bases not matched to a gene. The CDR3 extends over 14 amino acids. CDR1 and CDR2 from the germline V gene are SGHVS and FNYEAQ. The CDR3 is CASSSGTSINEQFF. The CDR3 DNA reads TGTGCCAGCAGCTCTGGGACTAGCATCAATGAGCAGTTCTTC.

This clonotype has a count of ten or more. The chain links TRBV10-3 to TRBJ1-1; tentatively, D is TRBD1 (6 bases). The CDR3 loop spans 13 amino acids. Trimming took off 6 bases at V and 1 base at J, with 9 bases between the two ends. CDR1 is ENHRY and CDR2 is SYGVKD in the germline V gene. CDR3 DNA: TGTGCCATCAGGTACAGGGAGAACACTGAAGCTTTCTTT. It encodes CAIRYRENTEAFF.

This clonotype showed up many times. The chain links TRBV7-8 to TRBJ1-2; 8 bases are shared with TRBD1. CDR1 is SGHVS and CDR2 is FQNEAQ in the germline V gene. V trimming: 8 bases; J trimming: 8 bases; junction bases outside the gene matches: 22. CDR3 length: 17 residues. In nucleotides, the CDR3 is TGTGCCAGCCGCAGGGGGACAGGACAACCTCAGGGCGTCGGCTACACCTTC. Protein: CASRRGTGQPQGVGYTF.

This clonotype has only a few counts. The chain uses TRBV20-1 and TRBJ2-2; 10 bases are a match to TRBD1. Germline values: CDR1 DFQATT, CDR2 SNEGSKA (reference sequence). Trimming at V came to 5 bases and at J to 3 bases, leaving 6 bases not matched to a gene. The length of the CDR3 is 15 residues. CDR3 sequence reads: CSAPRQGADTGELFF. CDR3 nucleotides: TGCAGTGCTCCTCGACAGGGGGCAGACACCGGGGAGCTGTTTTTT.

J is TRBJ2-1 and V is TRBV5-4; D is possibly TRBD2 (7 bases). The V end lost 3 bases, the J end lost 9 bases, and 22 bases lay between the germline ends. Germline V gene sequence: CDR1 SGHNT, CDR2 YYREEE (reference sequence). This CDR3 is 16 amino acids long. CDR3 in amino acids: CASSSDGGGLNTEQFF. The CDR3 DNA is TGTGCCAGCAGCTCGGATGGCGGGGGCCTGAATACTGAGCAGTTCTTC.

J is TRBJ2-7 and V is TRBV20-1; the D gene is possibly TRBD1 (5 bases). V was trimmed by 6 bases and J by 2 bases, leaving 11 bases between them. Germline CDR1 reads DFQATT; CDR2 reads SNEGSKA (reference sequence). The CDR3 sequence is 12 residues long. This CDR3 is CSALQQAYEQYF. CDR3 bases: TGCAGTGCACTTCAACAGGCCTACGAGCAGTACTTC.

This clonotype was counted ten times or more. The CDR3 here is CSRMTETEAFF. CDR3 nucleotide sequence: TGCAGCCGCATGACGGAGACTGAAGCTTTCTTT. The rearrangement uses TRBV20-1 and TRBJ1-1; D is unclear. CDR1 DFQATT and CDR2 SNEGSKA come from the germline V gene (reference sequence). CDR3 length equals 11 residues.

This clonotype occurred many times. V and J are TRBV29-1 and TRBJ2-7, with 8 nucleotides matching TRBD2. Germline loops: CDR1 SQVTM, CDR2 ANQGSEA. This CDR3 has 12 residues. With V trimmed by 7 bases and J by 2 bases, 4 bases remained unmatched. CDR3 residues: CSGLSGTYEQYF. In DNA, the CDR3 is TGCAGCGGTCTTAGCGGGACCTACGAGCAGTACTTC.

This clonotype has more than one count but fewer than ten. A much more abundant neighbour one base away suggests this may be a read error. This rearrangement joins TRBV27 to TRBJ1-2; the D is unclear. The CDR3 is 10 amino acids. Germline V CDR1 and CDR2: MNHEY, SMNVEV (reference sequence). The CDR3, as DNA: TGTGCTGGAGTTGGCTATGGCTACGCCTTC. Its protein is CAGVGYGYAF.

This clonotype occurred many times. The rearrangement uses TRBV9 and TRBJ2-1, with 8 positions matching TRBD2. Per germline, CDR1 SGDLS and CDR2 YYNGEE. The CDR3 has 14 amino acids. Unmatched junction bases numbered 3, after V lost 3 bases and J lost 4 bases. The CDR3 spells CASSAGTRYNEQFF. The CDR3 bases are TGTGCCAGCAGCGCCGGGACTAGATACAATGAGCAGTTCTTC.

In this sample, this clonotype turned up many times. The genes are TRBV6-5 and TRBJ2-3; 8 bases line up with TRBD2. V lost 3 bases, J lost 1 base, and 0 bases stayed unmatched. The germline CDR1 and CDR2 sequences are MNHEY and SVGAGI. There are 14 residues in the CDR3. The CDR3 loop reads CASSYSGGTDTQYF. The CDR3 nucleotides read TGTGCCAGCAGTTATAGCGGGGGCACAGATACGCAGTATTTT.

This clonotype was found a few times. Just one base apart from a much larger clone, this may be a read error. The chain combines TRBV29-1 with TRBJ2-5, with 11 nucleotides matching TRBD1. Germline lookup yields CDR1 SQVTM and CDR2 ANQGSEA. CDR3 length: 17 residues. V was pared by 5 bases and J by 5 bases, with 16 bases of the junction left unmatched. The CDR3: CSVKTLWTGGEGETQYF. CDR3 nucleotide sequence: TGCAGCGTTAAAACCCTTTGGACAGGGGGCGAGGGGGAGACCCAGTACTTC.

This clonotype came up many times. This chain uses TRBV27 with TRBJ2-7; D is undetermined. V was cut by 5 bases and J by 0 bases, with 11 bases left in between. The CDR3 runs to 14 residues. CDR1 is MNHEY, CDR2 SMNVEV, per germline (reference sequence). CDR3 amino acids: CASSPWTYSYEQYF. The CDR3 nucleotides are TGTGCCAGCAGTCCATGGACGTACTCCTACGAGCAGTACTTC.

This clonotype was found a few times. The V and J genes are TRBV7-2 and TRBJ2-5; no firm D call. The CDR3 length is 14 residues. Germline V gene data show CDR1 as SGHTA and CDR2 as FQGNSA. V was clipped by 1 base and J by 1 base, with 7 bases between them. The CDR3 here is CASSLGLFQETQYF. The CDR3 region has the DNA TGTGCCAGCAGCTTAGGCCTCTTCCAAGAGACCCAGTACTTC. Full variable domain (remainder filled in from reference TRBV7-2 and TRBJ2-5): GAGVSQSPSNKVTEKGKDVELRCDPISGHTALYWYRQSLGQGLEFLIYFQGNSAPDKSGLPSDRFSAERTGGSVSTLTIQRTQQEDSAVYLCASSLGLFQETQYFGPGTRLLVL.

With regard to this clonotype: A much larger clone lies a single base off, so this may be a read error. The rearrangement uses TRBV7-8 and TRBJ2-5; possible D gene TRBD2, 6 bases. Per germline, CDR1 SGHVS and CDR2 FQNEAQ. The CDR3 runs 16 residues. The CDR3: CAISLSRDGRQETQYF. The CDR3 DNA follows: TGTGCCATCAGCTTATCGCGGGACGGACGACAAGAGACCCAGTACTTC.

In this sample, this clonotype turned up many times. V is TRBV10-2 and J is TRBJ2-6, with D possibly matching TRBD1 (6 bases). Germline lookup yields CDR1 WSHSY and CDR2 SAAADI. This CDR3 spans 17 amino acids. Trimming pared 3 bases from V and 2 bases from J, leaving 14 bases between. CDR3 in DNA: TGCGCCAGCAGTGAACAAATGGGGGCACCTGGGGCCAACGTCCTGACTTTC. Translating gives CASSEQMGAPGANVLTF.

CDR3 loop: CASTVEGWNEQFF. The DNA for the CDR3 is TGTGCCAGTACTGTGGAGGGATGGAATGAGCAGTTCTTC. J is TRBJ2-1 and V is TRBV19, with D possibly matching TRBD2 (6 bases). In germline, CDR1 is LNHDA, CDR2 SQIVND (reference sequence). This CDR3 spans 13 amino acids. The V end lost 7 bases, the J end lost 7 bases, and 14 bases lay between the germline ends.

This clonotype was counted ten times or more. As DNA, the CDR3 is TGTGCCAGCAGCTTAGTCTCGCGGGAGGCCCCGAGCTCCTACAATGAGCAGTTCTTC. It specifies CASSLVSREAPSSYNEQFF. The chain carries TRBV7-9 and TRBJ2-1; 8 nucleotides line up with TRBD2. With V trimmed by 1 base and J by 0 bases, 11 bases remained unmatched. CDR3 length: 19 amino acids. The germline V gene encodes CDR1 SEHNR and CDR2 FQNEAQ (reference sequence). Drawing the rest from reference TRBV7-9 and TRBJ2-1, the complete variable domain is DTGVSQNPRHKITKRGQNVTFRCDPISEHNRLYWYRQTLGQGPEFLTYFQNEAQLEKSRLLSDRFSAERPKGSFSTLEIQRTEQGDSAMYLCASSLVSREAPSSYNEQFFGPGTRLTVL.